This is a list of T cell receptor beta chains from one sample in a study of cytomegalovirus exposure and HLA in healthy donors. Measured with immunoSEQ multiplex PCR; TCRdb has only the in-frame clones, and not every one. The sample has about 94,000 clones; roughly 79% are singletons. Input material: PBMCs. These receptors were taken from a male donor in good health and CMV-seronegative. Both conserved end residues are part of each CDR3. D genes are given only for firm matches.

j_call | d_call | v_call | cdr3_aa
TRBJ1-5 | TRBD1 | TRBV7-2 | CASSFRTGVGQPQHF
TRBJ2-7 | . | TRBV14 | CASSLQGRSSYEQYF
TRBJ2-3 | . | TRBV4-1 | CASSQVGQPISTDTQYF
TRBJ1-5 | TRBD1 | TRBV7-9 | CASSFDRGIRLNNQPQHF
TRBJ1-4 | . | TRBV28 | CASRKQGYEKLFF
TRBJ2-5 | . | TRBV7-2 | CASSLLQQETQYF
TRBJ2-5 | . | TRBV19 | CASESNGKETQYF
TRBJ2-3 | . | TRBV9 | CASSLQGRTDTQYF
. | TRBD1 | TRBV28 | CASSSGQGGHYEQYF
TRBJ1-6 | TRBD1 | TRBV18 | CASSPLEVQGQANSPLHF
TRBJ2-7 | TRBD1 | TRBV5-8 | CASSLPGQGAYEQYF
TRBJ2-3 | TRBD1 | TRBV27 | CASSPGQGIQVGADTQYF
TRBJ2-7 | TRBD2 | TRBV10-2 | CASSAGRASGSYEQYF
TRBJ1-4 | TRBD1 | TRBV29-1 | CSVKTGGTYEKLFF
TRBJ2-2 | TRBD1 | TRBV2 | CASTWGQGSFTGELFF
TRBJ2-1 | TRBD2 | TRBV2 | CASSEGEVLAGGRPFF
TRBJ2-3 | . | TRBV5-4 | CASSLYVRDGDTQYF
TRBJ2-1 | TRBD2 | TRBV27 | CASSPTSGGSYNEQFF
TRBJ1-2 | TRBD1 | TRBV4-3 | CASSQDLGTGGNYGYTF
TRBJ1-5 | . | TRBV27 | CASSLVTGNQPQHF
TRBJ1-6 | . | TRBV6-5 | CASRMQGNSPLHF
TRBJ2-5 | . | TRBV5-1 | CASAQTGGTDQETQYF
TRBJ1-2 | TRBD1 | TRBV5-6 | CASSGGDSFLLNTF
TRBJ2-4 | . | TRBV5-6 | CASNRGPTAKNIQYF
TRBJ2-5 | . | TRBV5-6 | CASSLRTGQQTQYF
TRBJ1-4 | TRBD1 | TRBV4-3 | CASSQESHRGRGEKLFF
TRBJ1-4 | . | TRBV19 | CASSVAGGLVKLFF
TRBJ1-1 | . | TRBV7-2 | CASSQDLGLRGTEAFF
TRBJ2-1 | . | TRBV7-2 | CASSLASTYNEQFF
TRBJ1-1 | . | TRBV27 | CASSLTPNTEAFF
TRBJ1-1 | TRBD1 | TRBV27 | CASSFTGGENTEAFF